These 4 T cell receptor beta chains originate from one sample sequenced in a study of blood T cell repertoires in COVID-19. TCRdb keeps only in-frame clones here, not all; method: immunoSEQ multiplex PCR. Among around 200,000 clones listed, 83% were seen once. Sequences were obtained from peripheral blood. Receptors were obtained from a middle-aged man with active or convalescent COVID-19.

The CDR3 here is CASSITSTTDTQYF. The DNA for the CDR3 is TGTGCCAGCAGCATAACAAGTACCACAGATACGCAGTATTTT. The chain combines TRBV9 with TRBJ2-3; D is ambiguous. Trimming removed 4 bases at V and 2 bases at J, with 11 bases between. Germline values: CDR1 SGDLS, CDR2 YYNGEE. The CDR3 is made up of 14 amino acids.

The chain joins TRBV5-4 to TRBJ1-4; D is unclear. This CDR3 contains 16 residues. Germline values: CDR1 SGHNT, CDR2 YYREEE (reference sequence). V was cut by 0 bases and J by 6 bases, with 15 bases left in between. DNA for the CDR3: TGTGCCAGCAGCTTGGCCAGCGGGGTAGGTGATGAAAAACTGTTTTTT. It encodes CASSLASGVGDEKLFF.

The genes are TRBV27 and TRBJ2-7; TRBD2 matches at 12 bases. J lost 4 bases, V lost 5 bases, and 9 bases had no gene match. Looked up from germline, CDR1 is MNHEY and CDR2 is SMNVEV (reference sequence). The CDR3 length is 16 residues. The CDR3 DNA follows: TGTGCCAGCAGTCGGGGTCTAGCGGGAGGGCAATACGAGCAGTACTTC. Translated: CASSRGLAGGQYEQYF.

This clone showed up just a few times. CDR3 in DNA: TGTGCCAGCAGCTTGGAAACAGGAGGGCGAGAGACCCAGTACTTC. It encodes CASSLETGGRETQYF. The rearrangement links TRBV5-6 to TRBJ2-5, with TRBD2 as a possible D gene (6 bases). The CDR3 runs to 15 residues. Germline values: CDR1 SGHDT, CDR2 YYEEEE. The ends were cut back, 0 bases at V and 4 bases at J, with 13 bases in the middle.